The 4 T cell receptor beta chains given below trace back to one sample, sequenced in a study of T cells in Graves' hyperthyroidism and ophthalmopathy. Amplified TCR beta CDR3 regions came from RNA transcripts. Carried out on the TCR CDR3, a first-round RT-PCR used the HTBI primer set. TCRdb re-derived calls from the multiplex PCR reads in MiXCR, one entry per CDR3 protein. The table includes fewer than 350,000 distinct CDR3 sequences, roughly 13% detected once. Material for sequencing was blood. These receptors came from a woman aged 40 to 50 with Graves' hyperthyroidism.

This clonotype was seen at least ten times. V and J are TRBV2 and TRBJ2-5; 9 bases are shared with TRBD2. From germline, CDR1 is SNHLY and CDR2 FYNNEI. This CDR3 has 16 amino acids. V lost 0 bases, J lost 4 bases, and 6 bases stayed unmatched. This CDR3 is CASSEAGSGSTETQYF. The CDR3 region has the DNA TGTGCCAGCAGTGAAGCAGGTAGCGGGAGTACAGAGACCCAGTACTTC.

A word on this clonotype: A much larger clone lies a single base off, so this may be a read error. J is TRBJ2-7 and V is TRBV5-8; D possibly corresponds to TRBD1 (6 bases). The CDR3 runs to 12 residues. Germline assignment: CDR1 SGHTS and CDR2 YDEGEE. Trimming removed 4 bases at V and 2 bases at J, with 7 bases between. This CDR3 reads CASSRDTYEQYF. The CDR3 DNA reads TGTGCCAGCAGCCGGGACACCTACGAGCAGTACTTC.

Turning to this clonotype: A much larger clone sits a single nucleotide away, making a read error possible. The V gene is TRBV20-1, the J gene TRBJ1-4; D is possibly TRBD1 (5 bases). In germline, CDR1 is DFQATT, CDR2 SNEGSKA (reference sequence). Deletions cut 8 bases from V and 8 bases from J, with 15 bases between. The CDR3 covers 12 residues. CDR3 DNA: TGCAGTCTCTCAGGGCCTGGGGAAAAACTGTTTTTT. Residues: CSLSGPGEKLFF.

This clonotype occurred many times. V is TRBV7-9 and J is TRBJ1-2; D remains ambiguous. The CDR3 consists of 16 residues. CDR1 and CDR2 (germline): SEHNR, FQNEAQ (reference sequence). Trimming shortened V by 1 base and J by 0 bases, and 12 bases separated the two germline ends. The CDR3 DNA is TGTGCCAGCAGCTTAGAGTCAGCGTTAGCTAACTATGGCTACACCTTC. It yields the protein CASSLESALANYGYTF.